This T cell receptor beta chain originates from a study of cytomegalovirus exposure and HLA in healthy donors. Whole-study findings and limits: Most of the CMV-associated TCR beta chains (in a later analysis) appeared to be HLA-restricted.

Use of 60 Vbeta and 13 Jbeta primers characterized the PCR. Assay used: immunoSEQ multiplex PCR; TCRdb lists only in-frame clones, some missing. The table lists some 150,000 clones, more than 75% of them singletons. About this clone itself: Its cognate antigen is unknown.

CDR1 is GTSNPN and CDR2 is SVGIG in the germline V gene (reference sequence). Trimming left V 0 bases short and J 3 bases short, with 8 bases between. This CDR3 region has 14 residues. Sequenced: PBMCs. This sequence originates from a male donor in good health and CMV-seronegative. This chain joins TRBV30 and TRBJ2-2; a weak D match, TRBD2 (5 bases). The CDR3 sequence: CAWSVRADTGELFF. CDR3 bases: TGTGCCTGGAGTGTACGAGCGGACACCGGGGAGCTGTTTTTT. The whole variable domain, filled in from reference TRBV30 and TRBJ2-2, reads SQTIHQWPATLVQPVGSPLSLECTVEGTSNPNLYWYRQAAGRGLQLLFYSVGIGQISSEVPQNLSASRPQDRQFILSSKKLLLSDSGFYLCAWSVRADTGELFFGEGSRLTVL.